This passage covers 26 T cell receptor beta chains from one sample sequenced in a study of blood T cell repertoires in COVID-19. Libraries were prepared by immunoSEQ multiplex PCR; TCRdb keeps only in-frame clonotypes and omits some of them. The profile shows under 200,000 clones, over 75% of them singletons. The sequencing input was peripheral blood. Source of these receptors: a man between 65 and 80 years old with acute or convalescent COVID-19.

V is TRBV11-2 and J is TRBJ1-1, with D tentatively TRBD1 (5 bases). The CDR3 sequence is 15 residues long. The V gene lost 5 bases and the J gene lost 1 base, with 14 bases spanning the gap. Germline CDR1 reads SGHAT; CDR2 reads FQNNGV. The DNA for the CDR3 is TGTGCCAGCAGCCCGATCCGGGGGGGGAACACTGAAGCTTTCTTT. It codes for CASSPIRGGNTEAFF.

The V call is TRBV6-5, the J call TRBJ1-5; 7 positions agree with TRBD1. The CDR3 totals 14 residues. V dropped 2 bases and J dropped 9; count of bases not matched to a gene: 7. In germline, CDR1 is MNHEY, CDR2 SVGAGI. CDR3 in DNA: TGTGCCAGCAGTTACAGGGGGCCGGAATCGCCCCAGCATTTT. This codes for CASSYRGPESPQHF.

The gene calls are TRBV20-1 and TRBJ1-2; D gene uncertain. V was clipped by 2 bases and J by 3 bases, with 4 bases between them. This CDR3 comprises 11 residues. Germline V gives CDR1 DFQATT, CDR2 SNEGSKA (reference sequence). DNA of the CDR3: TGCAGTGCTAGACGGGACTATGGCTACACCTTC. Its protein product is CSARRDYGYTF.

A few counts support this clone. The rearrangement joins TRBV9 to TRBJ1-5; possible D gene TRBD1, 6 bases. The CDR3 has 15 amino acids. The germline V and J ends were trimmed by 0 bases and 7 bases, with 14 bases remaining between them. Per germline, CDR1 SGDLS and CDR2 YYNGEE. The DNA of the CDR3 is TGTGCCAGCAGCGTAGATTCAGGGGACGGCCAGCCCCAGCATTTT. Translation: CASSVDSGDGQPQHF.

This clone was seen a handful of times. The chain joins TRBV14 to TRBJ2-5; 7 bases map to TRBD2. V trimming: 4 bases; J trimming: 2 bases; junction bases outside the gene matches: 4. This CDR3 comprises 14 residues. Per the germline V gene, CDR1 is SGHDN and CDR2 is FVKESK. Here the CDR3 DNA reads TGTGCCAGCAGCCGCGGGAGTGTACAAGAGACCCAGTACTTC. Protein product: CASSRGSVQETQYF.

V usage is TRBV2 and J usage is TRBJ1-4, with D perhaps TRBD1 (5 bases). This CDR3 is 13 amino acids long. Trimming shortened V by 6 bases and J by 2 bases, and 7 bases separated the two germline ends. Per germline, CDR1 SNHLY and CDR2 FYNNEI. CDR3 sequence (DNA): TGTGCCAGCAGGGGGGGGACTAATGAAAAACTGTTTTTT. Translation gives CASRGGTNEKLFF.

The chain uses TRBV29-1 and TRBJ2-1; D is ambiguous. The CDR3 covers 12 residues. Germline V gives CDR1 SQVTM, CDR2 ANQGSEA. The CDR3 loop reads CSARRSYNEQFF. In DNA, the CDR3 is TGCAGTGCTAGGCGCTCCTACAATGAGCAGTTCTTC.

The chain is built from TRBV6-6 and TRBJ1-4, with D possibly matching TRBD1 (5 bases). The V gene's germline CDR1 is MNHNY and CDR2 SVGAGI (reference sequence). The CDR3 consists of 14 residues. V was shortened by 5 bases and J by 4 bases, with 11 bases between the two germline ends. The CDR3 reads CASSPGTHNEKLFF. CDR3 bases: TGTGCCAGCAGTCCCGGGACTCATAATGAAAAACTGTTTTTT.

The chain has TRBV5-4 and TRBJ1-2; a weak D match, TRBD1 (6 bases). The CDR3 consists of 14 residues. V shed 1 base and J shed 4 bases, with 11 bases lying between them. Germline values: CDR1 SGHNT, CDR2 YYREEE (reference sequence). The CDR3 reads CASSLTGLLYGYTF. The CDR3 coding sequence is TGTGCCAGCAGCTTGACAGGGCTCCTCTATGGCTACACCTTC.

V usage is TRBV30 and J usage is TRBJ2-7; weak D call: TRBD1 (5 bases). The CDR3 spans 14 residues. Germline values: CDR1 GTSNPN, CDR2 SVGIG (reference sequence). V dropped 3 bases and J dropped 2 bases, with 14 bases sitting between them. The CDR3 DNA reads as TGTGCCTGGAGGACCGACAGCTCTACCTACGAGCAGTACTTC. Translated, it gives CAWRTDSSTYEQYF. The full variable domain, rest sourced from reference TRBV30 and TRBJ2-7, is SQTIHQWPATLVQPVGSPLSLECTVEGTSNPNLYWYRQAAGRGLQLLFYSVGIGQISSEVPQNLSASRPQDRQFILSSKKLLLSDSGFYLCAWRTDSSTYEQYFGPGTRLTVT.

This clone was counted once. V is TRBV30 and J is TRBJ2-1; a possible D gene is TRBD1 (5 bases). Germline V CDR1 and CDR2: GTSNPN, SVGIG (reference sequence). Trimming removed 2 bases at V and 4 bases at J, with 9 bases between. This CDR3 contains 13 residues. CDR3 DNA: TGTGCCTGGAGTCAGGGCCATTACAATGAGCAGTTCTTC. This codes for CAWSQGHYNEQFF.

This clone was recorded a few times. The chain uses TRBV3-1 (or the pseudogene TRBV3-2) and TRBJ1-3; no reliable D call. CDR1 LGHDT and CDR2 YNNKEL come from the germline V gene (reference sequence). The ends were cut back, 1 base at V and 7 bases at J, with 8 bases in the middle. The CDR3 is 13 residues long. The CDR3 region has the DNA TGTGCCAGCAGCCAAGGGCTCGGGAACACCATATATTTT. This sequence encodes CASSQGLGNTIYF.

This chain connects TRBV11-2 to TRBJ2-5; the match to TRBD2 covers 8 bases. CDR1 is SGHAT, CDR2 FQNNGV, per germline. V lost 1 base and J lost 3; bases outside the gene matches: 13. The CDR3 contains 18 residues. The CDR3 reads CASSLGLAGSPEEETQYF. The CDR3 nucleotides read TGTGCCAGCAGCTTAGGGTTAGCGGGGTCCCCAGAGGAAGAGACCCAGTACTTC.

V is TRBV7-3 and J is TRBJ2-1; 12 nucleotides line up with TRBD2. Germline values: CDR1 SGHTA, CDR2 FQGTGA. This CDR3 contains 21 residues. Trimming took 4 bases from V and 2 from J; bases not matched to a gene: 18. The CDR3 nucleotides are TGTGCCAGCAGCTGGGGACTAGCGGGCCATCGACCCACCGACCCCTACAATGAGCAGTTCTTC. This translates into CASSWGLAGHRPTDPYNEQFF. The whole variable domain, remainder taken from reference TRBV7-3 and TRBJ2-1, is GAGVSQTPSNKVTEKGKYVELRCDPISGHTALYWYRQSLGQGPEFLIYFQGTGAADDSGLPNDRFFAVRPEGSVSTLKIQRTERGDSAVYLCASSWGLAGHRPTDPYNEQFFGPGTRLTVL.

The rearrangement links TRBV28 to TRBJ1-5; 8 bases agree with TRBD1. With V trimmed by 5 bases and J by 2 bases, 11 bases remained unmatched. In germline, CDR1 is MDHEN, CDR2 SYDVKM. The CDR3 covers 17 residues. This CDR3 reads CASSITRTGMGNQPQHF. CDR3 DNA: TGTGCCAGCAGTATTACCCGGACAGGGATGGGCAATCAGCCCCAGCATTTT.

The count of this clone is one. This sequence joins TRBV7-9 and TRBJ2-7; 8 bases are shared with TRBD2. Germline-derived CDR1 and CDR2 are SEHNR and FQNEAQ (reference sequence). The CDR3 has 14 amino acids. V shed 5 bases, J shed 3 bases, and the junction held 6 bases outside the gene matches. CDR3 residues: CASSDSGVYYEQYF. The CDR3 DNA reads TGTGCCAGCAGCGATAGCGGGGTTTACTACGAGCAGTACTTC.

The CDR3 DNA sequence: TGTGCCAGCAGTAAACAGGGATTTCGGAACACTGAAGCTTTCTTT. Translation gives CASSKQGFRNTEAFF. This chain links TRBV2 with TRBJ1-1; D is perhaps TRBD1 (6 bases). The CDR3 sequence is 15 residues long. Per the germline V gene, CDR1 is SNHLY and CDR2 is FYNNEI. Trimming took off 5 bases at V and 1 base at J, with 14 bases between the two ends.

The J gene is TRBJ1-1, the V gene TRBV5-1, with 8 bases fitting TRBD1. This CDR3 is built from 15 residues. CDR1 is SGHRS, CDR2 YFSETQ, per germline. V dropped 3 bases and J dropped 7; count of bases not matched to a gene: 11. In nucleotides, the CDR3 is TGCGCCAGCAGCTGGGACTCAGGGGGCGGGAATGAAGCTTTCTTT. It encodes CASSWDSGGGNEAFF. The full variable domain, rest sourced from reference TRBV5-1 and TRBJ1-1, is KAGVTQTPRYLIKTRGQQVTLSCSPISGHRSVSWYQQTPGQGLQFLFEYFSETQRNKGNFPGRFSGRQFSNSRSEMNVSTLELGDSALYLCASSWDSGGGNEAFFGQGTRLTVV.

The chain's CDR3 is CASRGSTDTQYF. CDR3 nucleotide sequence: TGTGCCAGCCGAGGGAGTACAGATACGCAGTATTTT. The chain links TRBV5-6 to TRBJ2-3, with TRBD2 as a possible D gene (5 bases). Trimming shortened V by 7 bases and J by 3 bases, and 9 bases separated the two germline ends. This CDR3 has 12 amino acids. Germline CDR1 SGHDT, CDR2 YYEEEE.

The V gene is TRBV6-5, the J gene TRBJ1-1; perhaps TRBD1 as D (5 bases). V was clipped by 7 bases and J by 4 bases, with 13 bases between them. The CDR3 consists of 13 residues. CDR1 is MNHEY, CDR2 SVGAGI, per germline. The chain's CDR3 is CASTQGVGTEAFF. CDR3 coding DNA: TGTGCCAGCACCCAAGGGGTAGGCACTGAAGCTTTCTTT.

This clone was seen more than once but under ten times. The chain combines TRBV4-3 with TRBJ1-1; the D gene is possibly TRBD1 (6 bases). Per the germline V gene, CDR1 is LGHNA and CDR2 is YSLEER. There are 13 residues in the CDR3. The V end lost 4 bases, the J end lost 5 bases, and 11 bases lay between the germline ends. The CDR3 is CASSRQEGTEAFF. In nucleotides, the CDR3 is TGCGCCAGCAGCCGACAGGAAGGGACTGAAGCTTTCTTT.

This chain's CDR3 is CASSWTGGGTEAFF. CDR3 DNA sequence: TGTGCCAGCAGCTGGACAGGGGGCGGCACTGAAGCTTTCTTT. V is TRBV11-2 and J is TRBJ1-1; TRBD1 aligns across 11 bases. The CDR3 totals 14 residues. Trimming cost V 4 bases and J 4 bases; bases outside gene matches: 2. Germline CDR1 and CDR2: SGHAT and FQNNGV. The full variable domain, in which reference TRBV11-2 and TRBJ1-1 provide the parts outside the CDR3, is EAGVAQSPRYKIIEKRQSVAFWCNPISGHATLYWYQQILGQGPKLLIQFQNNGVVDDSQLPKDRFSAERLKGVDSTLKIQPAKLEDSAVYLCASSWTGGGTEAFFGQGTRLTVV.

The V call is TRBV19, the J call TRBJ2-1, with 9 bases aligning to TRBD2. Germline V CDR1 and CDR2: LNHDA, SQIVND (reference sequence). The CDR3 loop spans 15 amino acids. V trimming: 3 bases; J trimming: 6 bases; junction bases outside the gene matches: 6. CDR3 sequence reads: CASSIALGLANEQFF. CDR3 coding DNA: TGTGCCAGTAGTATTGCCCTGGGACTAGCCAATGAGCAGTTCTTC.

This chain links TRBV5-1 with TRBJ2-2; 9 bases agree with TRBD2. Germline V gene sequence: CDR1 SGHRS, CDR2 YFSETQ. The V segment lost 7 bases and the J segment 4 bases; nucleotides outside the gene matches: 5. This CDR3 contains 14 residues. The CDR3 DNA reads TGCGCCAGCCGAGCGGGGGGAATCACCGGGGAGCTGTTTTTT. This gives the protein CASRAGGITGELFF.

The chain carries TRBV19 and TRBJ2-1; a possible D gene is TRBD2 (6 bases). Germline loops: CDR1 LNHDA, CDR2 SQIVND (reference sequence). CDR3 length: 19 residues. V lost 5 bases and J 0 bases, leaving 23 bases between the germline ends. CDR3 coding DNA: TGTGCCAGTAGTTTAGGACGACTAGGATCCTTGAACTCCTACAATGAGCAGTTCTTC. Translating gives CASSLGRLGSLNSYNEQFF.

This chain links TRBV11-2 with TRBJ2-1, with TRBD2 identical over 11 bases. The CDR3 consists of 16 residues. J gave up 2 bases and V 4 bases, and 4 bases lay outside the gene matches. Germline values: CDR1 SGHAT, CDR2 FQNNGV. DNA for the CDR3: TGTGCCAGCAGCTCCATGACTAGCGGGGCCTACAATGAGCAGTTCTTC. It codes for CASSSMTSGAYNEQFF.